Listed below are T cell receptor beta chains from one sample, sequenced in a study of cytomegalovirus exposure and HLA in healthy donors. Produced via immunoSEQ multiplex PCR; TCRdb's table is partial and in-frame only. Here the sample spans roughly 100,000 clones, around 75% being singletons. The sample taken for sequencing was PBMCs. Every receptor here comes from a middle-aged man in good health and CMV-seronegative. Each CDR3 is given with its conserved first and last residue. The D gene is left open where the match is weak. Clone size is given for some rows only: seen once, a few or many times, or a class if the clone is expanded.

cdr3_aa	cdr3_nt	clone_size	d_call	v_call	j_call
CASKPGTGGEDYEQYF	TGTGCCAGCAAACCCGGGACAGGGGGCGAAGACTACGAGCAGTACTTC	-	TRBD1	TRBV28	TRBJ2-7
CASSLAPGLENNEQFF	TGTGCCAGCAGCTTAGCTCCGGGACTGGAAAACAATGAGCAGTTCTTC	-	-	TRBV7-2	TRBJ2-1
CASSITVYGYTF	TGTGCCAGCAGTATAACAGTCTATGGCTACACCTTC	-	-	TRBV28	TRBJ1-2
CASSFGTSGPYEQYF	TGTGCCAGCAGCTTCGGGACTAGCGGGCCCTACGAGCAGTACTTC	-	TRBD2	TRBV13	TRBJ2-7
CASSPPGQRDSSYEQYF	TGTGCCAGCTCACCACCGGGACAGAGAGATTCCTCCTACGAGCAGTACTTC	-	TRBD1	TRBV18	TRBJ2-7
CASGLGGPGYNEQFF	TGTGCTAGTGGTTTGGGGGGGCCGGGGTACAATGAGCAGTTCTTC	-	-	TRBV12-5	TRBJ2-1
CASSVEQGETDTQYF	TGTGCCAGCAGCGTAGAACAGGGAGAGACAGATACGCAGTATTTT	-	-	TRBV9	TRBJ2-3
CSVEAVNYGYTF	TGCAGCGTTGAGGCAGTAAACTATGGCTACACCTTC	-	-	TRBV29-1	TRBJ1-2
CASSQEWRSTDTQYF	TGCGCCAGCAGCCAAGAGTGGAGAAGCACAGATACGCAGTATTTT	once	-	TRBV4-3	TRBJ2-3
CASSYPGRTGSTQYF	TGTGCCAGCAGCTACCCCGGGCGGACAGGAAGTACGCAGTATTTT	-	TRBD1	TRBV6-6	TRBJ2-3
CASSQHQGAPYEQYF	TGCGCCAGCAGCCAACACCAGGGGGCTCCTTACGAGCAGTACTTC	-	TRBD1	TRBV4-3	TRBJ2-7
CASSVGAGGNQPQHF	TGTGCCAGCAGCGTAGGCGCAGGGGGCAATCAGCCCCAGCATTTT	few	-	TRBV9	TRBJ1-5
CASSLDPGGSEQYF	TGTGCCAGCAGCTTGGATCCAGGGGGGAGCGAGCAGTACTTC	-	-	TRBV5-4	TRBJ2-7
CASSDRGYYQPQHF	TGTGCCAGCAGTGATCGGGGATATTATCAGCCCCAGCATTTT	-	-	TRBV25-1	TRBJ1-5
CASSSAGLYNEQFF	TGTGCCAGCAGTTCAGCGGGACTCTACAATGAGCAGTTCTTC	few	TRBD2	TRBV6-5	TRBJ2-1
CASSSGRDRGPSGNQPQHF	TGCGCCAGCAGCTCGGGCCGGGACAGGGGCCCCTCGGGCAATCAGCCCCAGCATTTT	few	TRBD1	TRBV5-1	TRBJ1-5
CASSPGTNSYEQYF	TGTGCCAGCAGTCCCGGGACTAACTCCTACGAGCAGTACTTC	once	TRBD2	TRBV6-1	TRBJ2-7
CASSEALGHTEAFF	TGTGCCAGCAGTGAAGCGCTGGGGCACACTGAAGCTTTCTTT	-	-	TRBV2	TRBJ1-1
CASFIGQGAYSNQPQHF	TGTGCCAGCTTTATTGGACAGGGGGCATATAGCAATCAGCCCCAGCATTTT	-	TRBD1	TRBV14	TRBJ1-5
CASSPGQAPNEKLFF	TGTGCCAGCTCACCAGGACAGGCTCCTAATGAAAAACTGTTTTTT	few	TRBD1	TRBV18	TRBJ1-4
CATASPTYGYTF	TGTGCCACCGCGAGCCCCACCTATGGCTACACCTTC	-	-	TRBV19	TRBJ1-2
CASSTGQLPYEQYF	TGTGCCAGCAGCACAGGACAGTTACCTTACGAGCAGTACTTC	-	-	TRBV5-4	TRBJ2-7
CASSQGGLEDQPQHF	TGCGCCAGCAGCCAAGGCGGGCTTGAGGATCAGCCCCAGCATTTT	-	-	TRBV4-1	TRBJ1-5
CASSLIAGEYNEQFF	TGCGCCAGCAGCTTGATCGCGGGGGAATACAATGAGCAGTTCTTC	-	TRBD2	TRBV5-1	TRBJ2-1
CASSLGEGGNYGYTF	TGTGCCAGCAGCTTAGGTGAAGGGGGCAACTATGGCTACACCTTC	-	TRBD1	TRBV7-9	TRBJ1-2
CASTRTSLSYEQYF	TGTGCCAGCACCAGGACTAGCTTATCCTACGAGCAGTACTTC	-	TRBD2	TRBV6-5	TRBJ2-7
CASSPVLGGISYEQYF	TGTGCCAGCAGCCCGGTCCTAGGGGGCATTTCCTACGAGCAGTACTTC	-	TRBD1	TRBV5-4	TRBJ2-7
CSVAGTSGINEQFF	TGCAGCGTCGCCGGGACTAGCGGGATCAATGAGCAGTTCTTC	-	TRBD2	TRBV29-1	TRBJ2-1
CASSILSNSPLHF	TGTGCCAGTAGTATATTGAGTAATTCACCCCTCCACTTT	-	-	TRBV19	TRBJ1-6
CASRGGGNTEAFF	TGTGCCTCTAGGGGGGGAGGGAACACTGAAGCTTTCTTT	-	-	TRBV6-1	TRBJ1-1
CASSRDSLDNQPQHF	TGTGCCAGCAGCCGGGACAGCCTGGACAATCAGCCCCAGCATTTT	-	TRBD1	TRBV5-5	TRBJ1-5
CASKRTGLNTEAFF	TGTGCCAGCAAACGGACAGGGCTGAACACTGAAGCTTTCTTT	-	TRBD1	TRBV6-5	TRBJ1-1
CASSGVGGTEAFF	TGTGCCAGCTCGGGGGTGGGGGGCACTGAAGCTTTCTTT	-	-	TRBV18	TRBJ1-1
CASSLRAGNSGNTIYF	TGTGCCAGCAGCTTACGGGCGGGGAACTCTGGAAACACCATATATTTT	-	-	TRBV7-6	TRBJ1-3
CAWSGRQGATSPLHF	TGTGCCTGGAGCGGAAGACAGGGGGCGACTTCACCCCTCCACTTT	-	TRBD1	TRBV30	TRBJ1-6
CSGQGRETQYF	TGCAGCGGACAGGGGAGAGAGACCCAGTACTTC	-	TRBD1	TRBV29-1	TRBJ2-5
CASSQFSSEQYF	TGCGCCAGCAGTCAATTTTCTAGCGAGCAGTACTTC	once	-	TRBV23-1	TRBJ2-7
CASSQSGEGETQYF	TGTGCCAGCAGCCAATCGGGAGAAGGGGAGACCCAGTACTTC	-	-	TRBV7-6	TRBJ2-5
CASSFGLSGNTIYF	TGTGCCAGCAGCTTCGGTCTCTCTGGAAACACCATATATTTT	-	-	TRBV5-8	TRBJ1-3
CASGPSRDRRLNTEAFF	TGTGCTAGTGGCCCCAGCCGGGACAGGAGGTTAAACACTGAAGCTTTCTTT	-	TRBD1	TRBV12-5	TRBJ1-1
CAWNLGQGKSGANVLTF	TGTGCCTGGAACCTCGGACAGGGGAAGTCTGGGGCCAACGTCCTGACTTTC	-	TRBD1	TRBV30	TRBJ2-6
CASSDPGQGIYEQYF	TGTGCCAGCAGTGATCCGGGACAGGGTATCTACGAGCAGTACTTC	-	TRBD1	TRBV2	TRBJ2-7
CASSESGGAEGYTF	TGTGCCAGCAGTGAAAGTGGGGGCGCGGAGGGCTACACCTTC	once	-	TRBV2	TRBJ1-2
CASKILEDRGTWGAYF	TGTGCCAGCAAAATCCTTGAAGACAGGGGGACGTGGGGGGCGTATTTT	-	TRBD1	TRBV5-4	TRBJ2-3
CASSFLTGNSYNEQFF	TGCGCCAGCAGCTTTTTGACAGGGAACTCCTACAATGAGCAGTTCTTC	few	TRBD1	TRBV5-1	TRBJ2-1
CASSPGRSIYEQYF	TGTGCCAGCTCACCGGGCAGGTCAATCTACGAGCAGTACTTC	-	-	TRBV18	TRBJ2-7
CSVEWTGQETQYF	TGCAGCGTCGAATGGACAGGGCAAGAGACCCAGTACTTC	few	TRBD1	TRBV29-1	TRBJ2-5
CASSVLDRENEKLFF	TGTGCCAGCAGCGTACTGGACAGGGAAAATGAAAAACTGTTTTTT	-	TRBD1	TRBV9	TRBJ1-4
CASSLGTGRTDTQYF	TGTGCTAGCAGCTTAGGCACAGGGAGAACAGATACGCAGTATTTT	-	-	TRBV7-7	TRBJ2-3
CAIIQGVQETQYF	TGTGCCATCATACAGGGGGTCCAAGAGACCCAGTACTTC	-	TRBD1	TRBV6-1	TRBJ2-5
CASSMEQGYEQYF	TGTGCCAGCAGTATGGAACAGGGCTACGAGCAGTACTTC	-	-	TRBV27	TRBJ2-7
CASSYDRAGGNTIYF	TGTGCCAGCAGTTACGACAGGGCTGGCGGAAACACCATATATTTT	-	TRBD1	TRBV6-5	TRBJ1-3
CASSPTTNLHEQYF	TGTGCCAGCAGCCCGACTACCAACCTTCACGAGCAGTACTTC	few	-	TRBV14	TRBJ2-7
CASSQAGDRVYEQYF	TGCGCCAGCAGCCAAGCGGGAGACAGGGTGTACGAGCAGTACTTC	-	-	TRBV4-1	TRBJ2-7
CASSLERVTYNEQFF	TGTGCCAGCAGCTTAGAGAGGGTCACCTACAATGAGCAGTTCTTC	once	-	TRBV13	TRBJ2-1